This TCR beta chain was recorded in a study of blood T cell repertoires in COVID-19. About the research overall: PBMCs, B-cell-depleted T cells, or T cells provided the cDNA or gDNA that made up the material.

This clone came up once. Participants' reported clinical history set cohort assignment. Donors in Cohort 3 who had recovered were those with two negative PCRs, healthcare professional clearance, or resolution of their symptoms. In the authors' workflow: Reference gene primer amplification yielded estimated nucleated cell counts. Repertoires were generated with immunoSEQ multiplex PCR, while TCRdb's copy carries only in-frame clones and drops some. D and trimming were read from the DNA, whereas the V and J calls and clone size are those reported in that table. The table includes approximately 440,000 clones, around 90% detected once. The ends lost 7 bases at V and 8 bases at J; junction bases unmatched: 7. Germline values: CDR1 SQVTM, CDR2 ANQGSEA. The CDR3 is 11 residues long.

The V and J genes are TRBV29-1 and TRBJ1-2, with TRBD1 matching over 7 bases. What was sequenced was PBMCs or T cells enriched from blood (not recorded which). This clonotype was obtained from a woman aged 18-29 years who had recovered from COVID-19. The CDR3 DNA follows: TGCAGCGGCCACAGGGGATCCGGCTACACCTTC. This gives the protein CSGHRGSGYTF.